Each of the 27 T cell receptor beta chains below was sequenced from the same sample in a study of shared clonotypes between healthy human individuals (dated by TCRdb to about 2020). Library method: the immunoSEQ multiplex PCR assay. The table was pulled from immuneACCESS by TCRdb, which kept in-frame rearrangements only. Such tables lose some clones; where checked, under half of the loss comes from unresolved V genes, and the rest has no known cause. This sample holds roughly 2.4 million clones; approximately 94% were observed only once. Together, the top ten hold 0.1% to 0.15% of the sample. The sequenced sample consisted of naive CD4+ T cells sorted from blood. Per the publication, the cell subset or site label means: CD45RA+ positively selected. Every receptor here comes from a man younger than 30 in good health.

The V and J genes are TRBV19 and TRBJ1-2; D not certain. The CDR3 is 15 amino acids. V dropped 2 bases and J dropped 7 bases, with 17 bases sitting between them. Germline CDR1 LNHDA, CDR2 SQIVND (reference sequence). DNA for the CDR3: TGTGCCAGTAGTATAATCGGGAGGAAACCAGGTGGCTACACCTTC. This translates into CASSIIGRKPGGYTF. Using reference TRBV19 and TRBJ1-2 for the parts outside the CDR3, the full variable domain is DGGITQSPKYLFRKEGQNVTLSCEQNLNHDAMYWYRQDPGQGLRLIYYSQIVNDFQKGDIAEGYSVSREKKESFPLTVTSAQKNPTAFYLCASSIIGRKPGGYTFGSGTRLTVV.

This rearrangement joins TRBV7-8 to TRBJ1-1, with 8 bases identical to TRBD1. After removal of 6 bases from V and 0 bases from J, the junction contained 12 bases not matched to a gene. The germline V gene encodes CDR1 SGHVS and CDR2 FQNEAQ. The CDR3 covers 17 residues. The CDR3 DNA sequence: TGTGCCAGCAGTCGCGTAATGGACAGGGCAATGAACACTGAAGCTTTCTTT. Translation gives CASSRVMDRAMNTEAFF.

The rearrangement joins TRBV20-1 to TRBJ2-3; D gene uncertain. The CDR3 runs to 11 residues. Per the germline V gene, CDR1 is DFQATT and CDR2 is SNEGSKA (reference sequence). Between the trimmed V and J ends, which lost 7 bases and 5 bases, there was a span of 10 bases. The CDR3 region is CSVQGRDTQYF. CDR3 coding DNA: TGCAGTGTTCAAGGCCGAGATACGCAGTATTTT.

V and J are TRBV28 and TRBJ1-2; 8 bases match TRBD1. The CDR3 extends over 15 amino acids. V was pared by 6 bases and J by 3 bases, with 9 bases of the junction left unmatched. CDR1 is MDHEN, CDR2 SYDVKM, per germline. CDR3 sequence: CASRTGGKLDYGYTF. The CDR3 DNA reads as TGTGCCAGCAGAACAGGGGGAAAACTTGACTATGGCTACACCTTC.

The chain has TRBV6-1 and TRBJ2-1, with D perhaps TRBD1 (6 bases). Trimming took 2 bases from V and 2 from J, leaving 13 bases between them. The length of the CDR3 is 16 residues. Germline CDR1 and CDR2: MNHNS and SASEGT. The CDR3 DNA follows: TGTGCCAGCAGTGAACTCGGCAGGGGAACCTACAATGAGCAGTTCTTC. Protein product: CASSELGRGTYNEQFF.

The chain combines TRBV19 with TRBJ2-5; D unresolved. V was pared by 1 base and J by 5 bases, with 8 bases between. The CDR3 sequence is 13 residues long. Germline V gene data show CDR1 as LNHDA and CDR2 as SQIVND (reference sequence). The CDR3 coding sequence is TGTGCCAGTAGTATAGCCTATGGTGAGACCCAGTACTTC. Translating it yields CASSIAYGETQYF.

V gene TRBV9 combines with J gene TRBJ2-2; 8 positions match TRBD1. This CDR3 has 17 amino acids. Germline V CDR1 and CDR2: SGDLS, YYNGEE. With V trimmed by 2 bases and J by 7 bases, 13 bases remained unmatched. CDR3 bases: TGTGCCAGCAGCGTGCTACCCTGGACAGGGTATAACGGGGAGCTGTTTTTT. Translation: CASSVLPWTGYNGELFF.

As regards this clone: At the DNA level, this CDR3 is encoded by other sequences in the same sample as well. The rearrangement uses TRBV5-1 and TRBJ2-7, with 7 bases identical to TRBD1. The junction had 4 bases not matched to a gene; V was cut back by 4 bases and J by 3 bases. Germline loops: CDR1 SGHRS, CDR2 YFSETQ. CDR3 length: 13 amino acids. The CDR3 DNA is TGCGCCAGCAGCCTGGACAGGAACTACGAGCAGTACTTC. This translates into CASSLDRNYEQYF.

The chain carries TRBV9 and TRBJ2-7; 7 bases line up with TRBD2. The CDR3 has 14 residues. The germline CDR1 and CDR2 sequences are SGDLS and YYNGEE. Trimming cost V 2 bases and J 3 bases; bases outside gene matches: 5. CDR3 sequence: CASSVSGWDYEQYF. For the CDR3, the DNA is TGTGCCAGCAGCGTTAGCGGGTGGGACTACGAGCAGTACTTC.

The chain uses TRBV11-3 and TRBJ2-2; D is undetermined. The CDR3 extends over 13 amino acids. The germline V gene encodes CDR1 SGHNT and CDR2 YENEEA. The V end lost 1 base, the J end lost 4 bases, and 4 bases lay between the germline ends. The CDR3 here is CASSLGLTGELFF. As DNA, the CDR3 is TGTGCCAGCAGCTTAGGTCTCACCGGGGAGCTGTTTTTT.

The chain uses TRBV5-4 and TRBJ2-2; no firm D call. V dropped 2 bases and J dropped 1 base, with 9 bases sitting between them. The CDR3 covers 15 residues. Germline V lookup: CDR1 SGHNT, CDR2 YYREEE (reference sequence). CDR3 DNA sequence: TGTGCCAGCAGCTTCGGTCTGCAGAACACCGGGGAGCTGTTTTTT. It translates to CASSFGLQNTGELFF.

This chain uses TRBV19 with TRBJ1-1; D gene uncertain. The CDR3 covers 13 residues. Germline lookup yields CDR1 LNHDA and CDR2 SQIVND (reference sequence). Trimming took 8 bases from V and 5 from J, leaving 15 bases between them. The CDR3 DNA follows: TGTGCCAGTGGGTCTCTAGGAGGGACTGAAGCTTTCTTT. It codes for CASGSLGGTEAFF.

The chain uses TRBV5-6 and TRBJ1-2; no clear D. Trimming removed 1 base at V and 10 bases at J, with 8 bases between. This CDR3 comprises 11 residues. Germline V gene lookup returns CDR1 SGHDT and CDR2 YYEEEE. Here the CDR3 DNA reads TGTGCCAGCAGCTTGCCCAAAAACTACACCTTC. It specifies CASSLPKNYTF.

The V and J genes are TRBV25-1 and TRBJ1-2; 7 bases map to TRBD1. V shed 4 bases and J 8 bases; nucleotides not matched to a gene: 16. The CDR3 spans 16 residues. The V gene's germline CDR1 is MGHDK and CDR2 SYGVNS. CDR3 DNA sequence: TGTGCCAGCAGTGGACCGCCCGGGACAGCCACAAGGGGCTACACCTTC. It codes for CASSGPPGTATRGYTF.

This chain links TRBV25-1 with TRBJ2-7; D is unclear. This CDR3 spans 15 amino acids. Looked up from germline, CDR1 is MGHDK and CDR2 is SYGVNS. V was cut by 8 bases and J by 2 bases, with 19 bases left in between. The DNA of the CDR3 is TGTGCCAGCCGCACCGCCTTGACGGGCACCTACGAGCAGTACTTC. This encodes CASRTALTGTYEQYF.

The J gene is TRBJ1-6, the V gene TRBV6-1, with 10 bases identical to TRBD1. Germline CDR1 reads MNHNS; CDR2 reads SASEGT. V gave up 6 bases and J gave up 11 bases; unmatched junction bases: 4. The CDR3 totals 13 residues. CDR3 DNA: TGTGCCAGCAGGGGACAGGGGAGTCCACCCCTCCACTTT. Translated, it gives CASRGQGSPPLHF.

This clone came up a few times. The chain couples TRBV2 to TRBJ1-5, with no clear D. Looked up from germline, CDR1 is SNHLY and CDR2 is FYNNEI. Trimming shortened V by 6 bases and J by 4 bases, and 10 bases separated the two germline ends. This CDR3 is 13 amino acids long. In nucleotides, the CDR3 is TGTGCCAGCAGACGGCAGAAAAATCAGCCCCAGCATTTT. Protein: CASRRQKNQPQHF.

The genes are TRBV5-1 and TRBJ1-5; D is unclear. Germline V gene data show CDR1 as SGHRS and CDR2 as YFSETQ. V was cut by 0 bases and J by 7 bases, with 8 bases left in between. The CDR3 consists of 13 residues. The CDR3 DNA reads TGCGCCAGCAGCTTGGAGGTAGGACAGCCCCAGCATTTT. Translated: CASSLEVGQPQHF.

The rearrangement joins TRBV9 to TRBJ2-5; 7 bases map to TRBD2. The CDR3 contains 15 residues. The V gene end was trimmed by 3 bases and the J gene end by 4 bases; junction bases not matched to a gene: 9. The germline V gene encodes CDR1 SGDLS and CDR2 YYNGEE. CDR3 region: CASSARTGGGETQYF. CDR3 nucleotide sequence: TGTGCCAGCAGCGCCCGAACGGGGGGAGGAGAGACCCAGTACTTC. Looking up the rest from reference TRBV9 and TRBJ2-5 gives the full variable domain: DSGVTQTPKHLITATGQRVTLRCSPRSGDLSVYWYQQSLDQGLQFLIQYYNGEERAKGNILERFSAQQFPDLHSELNLSSLELGDSALYFCASSARTGGGETQYFGPGTRLLVL.

This sequence joins TRBV6-6 and TRBJ2-7; 8 bases match TRBD1. Germline CDR1 reads MNHNY; CDR2 reads SVGAGI (reference sequence). Trimming at V came to 2 bases and at J to 0 bases, leaving 6 bases not matched to a gene. This CDR3 is 16 amino acids long. The CDR3 region is CASSYGAGGISYEQYF. DNA of the CDR3: TGTGCCAGCAGTTACGGGGCAGGGGGCATCTCCTACGAGCAGTACTTC.

The CDR3 nucleotides read TGTGCTAGTGGTCTAGGGACAGGCGGGGGAGATACGCAGTATTTT. This sequence encodes CASGLGTGGGDTQYF. This chain uses TRBV12-5 with TRBJ2-3; tentative D call: TRBD1 (8 bases). CDR3 size: 15 residues. Germline lookup yields CDR1 LGHNT and CDR2 FRNRAP. V shed 5 bases and J shed 5 bases, with 17 bases lying between them.

V is TRBV7-2 and J is TRBJ2-7; D is ambiguous. V shed 4 bases and J shed 2 bases, with 12 bases lying between them. The CDR3 has 14 amino acids. CDR1 SGHTA and CDR2 FQGNSA come from the germline V gene. The CDR3 DNA reads as TGTGCCAGCAGCTGGTCCCCGGAACCCTACGAGCAGTACTTC. Protein sequence: CASSWSPEPYEQYF.

The rearrangement links TRBV29-1 to TRBJ1-2; D remains unclear. Per germline, CDR1 SQVTM and CDR2 ANQGSEA. This CDR3 spans 12 amino acids. Between the trimmed V and J ends, which lost 4 bases and 7 bases, there was a span of 13 bases. The DNA of the CDR3 is TGCAGCGTTGCAGAAGCAGGCTCTGGCTACACCTTC. This sequence encodes CSVAEAGSGYTF.

J is TRBJ2-1 and V is TRBV7-2; 12 positions agree with TRBD2. Looked up from germline, CDR1 is SGHTA and CDR2 is FQGNSA. This CDR3 comprises 17 residues. Trimming at V came to 0 bases and at J to 9 bases, leaving 9 bases not matched to a gene. CDR3 sequence reads: CASSLATSGRRPREQFF. The CDR3 nucleotides read TGTGCCAGCAGCTTAGCGACTAGCGGGAGACGGCCTCGTGAGCAGTTCTTC.

The chain is built from TRBV7-3 and TRBJ1-4; no clear D. The CDR3 extends over 13 amino acids. Between the trimmed V and J ends, which lost 2 bases and 5 bases, there was a span of 6 bases. Germline V CDR1 and CDR2: SGHTA, FQGTGA. For the CDR3, the DNA is TGTGCCAGCAGCTTATCGGCGAATGAAAAACTGTTTTTT. Its translation: CASSLSANEKLFF.

This clone was detected only once. V is TRBV18 and J is TRBJ1-3; D not resolved. The CDR3 spans 14 residues. V was clipped by 6 bases and J by 0 bases, with 9 bases between them. Germline V gene lookup returns CDR1 KGHSH and CDR2 LQKENI. The CDR3, as DNA: TGTGCCAGCTCGGACGGAGGCTCTGGAAACACCATATATTTT. This translates into CASSDGGSGNTIYF.

The chain combines TRBV5-1 with TRBJ2-2; no definite D call. V was cut by 2 bases and J by 1 base, with 9 bases left in between. CDR1 is SGHRS, CDR2 YFSETQ, per germline. There are 15 residues in the CDR3. This CDR3 is CASSLGRLNTGELFF. Here the CDR3 DNA reads TGCGCCAGCAGCTTAGGGCGGTTGAACACCGGGGAGCTGTTTTTT.